Many counts were recorded for the clone carrying this T cell receptor beta chain. The data originate from a study of T cells after yellow fever vaccination. Study-wide context: Low-cell-number fractions underwent preparation using SMART-Seq v4 Ultra Low Input.

V lost 4 bases and J 5 bases, leaving 17 bases between the germline ends. The CDR3 covers 15 residues. TCRdb independently ran MiXCR on the 5' RACE reads; one entry per CDR3 protein. The profile shows 110,000 to 150,000 distinct CDR3 sequences, 5% to 7.5% of them singletons. The chain recombines TRBV12-3 or TRBV12-4 with TRBJ1-2; the D gene is possibly TRBD1 (5 bases). The specimen comprised CD4+ T cells sorted from PBMCs, sampled 10 days after the yellow fever booster vaccination. The sequence came from a man aged 30-40 years who received the YFV17D yellow fever vaccine. The CDR3 here is CASSSGGRGPYGYTF. The CDR3 bases are TGTGCCAGCAGTTCCGGAGGGCGGGGCCCTTATGGCTACACCTTC.